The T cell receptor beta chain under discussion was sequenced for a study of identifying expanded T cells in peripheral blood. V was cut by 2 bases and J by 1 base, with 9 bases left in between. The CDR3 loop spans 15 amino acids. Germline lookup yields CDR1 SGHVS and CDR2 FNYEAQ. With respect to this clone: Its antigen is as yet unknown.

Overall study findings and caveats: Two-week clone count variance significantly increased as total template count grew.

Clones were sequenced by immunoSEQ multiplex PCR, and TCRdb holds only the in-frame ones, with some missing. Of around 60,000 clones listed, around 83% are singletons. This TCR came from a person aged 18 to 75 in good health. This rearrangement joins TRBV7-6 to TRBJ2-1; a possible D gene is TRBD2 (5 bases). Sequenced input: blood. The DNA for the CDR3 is TGTGCCAGCAGCTTAAAGGGAGAGTCCTACAATGAGCAGTTCTTC. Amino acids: CASSLKGESYNEQFF.